One sample yielded the 10 T cell receptor beta chains listed below, sequenced in a study of T cell changes during pregnancy in multiple sclerosis. TCRdb keeps only in-frame clones here, not all; method: immunoSEQ multiplex PCR. The table lists some 120,000 clones, roughly nine tenths of them singletons. Sample: peripheral blood, taken in the third trimester of pregnancy. The source of these receptors is a female donor with multiple sclerosis, enrolled in a pregnancy study.

V is TRBV19 and J is TRBJ2-3; 9 bases line up with TRBD2. CDR3 length: 14 residues. V dropped 4 bases and J dropped 2; count of bases not matched to a gene: 1. CDR1 and CDR2 from the germline V gene are LNHDA and SQIVND (reference sequence). The CDR3 loop is CASSRTSDTDTQYF. The CDR3 nucleotides read TGTGCCAGTAGTAGGACTAGCGACACAGATACGCAGTATTTT.

V and J are TRBV18 and TRBJ1-2; 8 bases are shared with TRBD1. CDR3 length equals 14 residues. V lost 5 bases and J lost 8; bases outside the gene matches: 10. Germline CDR1 KGHSH, CDR2 LQKENI. The CDR3 bases are TGTGCCAGCTCAATGGCAGGGGGCGCAGAGGGCTACACCTTC. Protein: CASSMAGGAEGYTF.

The chain joins TRBV2 to TRBJ2-3, with 14 bases matching TRBD2. Germline V lookup: CDR1 SNHLY, CDR2 FYNNEI. J lost 4 bases, V lost 3 bases, and 3 bases had no gene match. The CDR3 runs to 16 residues. The CDR3: CASSEPGLAGADTQYF. DNA of the CDR3: TGTGCCAGCAGTGAGCCGGGACTAGCGGGAGCAGATACGCAGTATTTT. Together with reference TRBV2 and TRBJ2-3, the CDR3 gives the full variable domain: EPEVTQTPSHQVTQMGQEVILRCVPISNHLYFYWYRQILGQKVEFLVSFYNNEISEKSEIFDDQFSVERPDGSNFTLKIRSTKLEDSAMYFCASSEPGLAGADTQYFGPGTRLTVL.

The J gene is TRBJ2-7, the V gene TRBV18; D perhaps matches TRBD2 (5 bases). Trimming took off 3 bases at V and 1 base at J, with 13 bases between the two ends. There are 15 residues in the CDR3. Germline assignment: CDR1 KGHSH and CDR2 LQKENI. CDR3 residues: CASSPTNALSYEQYF. Here the CDR3 DNA reads TGTGCCAGCTCACCGACTAACGCCCTTTCCTACGAGCAGTACTTC.

The V call is TRBV5-8, the J call TRBJ1-1; 10 nucleotides match TRBD1. This CDR3 contains 15 residues. Germline CDR1 reads SGHTS; CDR2 reads YDEGEE. J lost 4 bases, V lost 0 bases, and 3 bases had no gene match. In DNA, the CDR3 is TGTGCCAGCAGCTTGGTGAGGACAGGGGGCACTGAAGCTTTCTTT. Protein sequence: CASSLVRTGGTEAFF. The complete variable domain, with remaining parts taken from reference TRBV5-8 and TRBJ1-1, reads EAGVTQSPTHLIKTRGQQATLRCSPISGHTSVYWYQQALGLGLQFLLWYDEGEERNRGNFPPRFSGRQFPNYSSELNVNALELEDSALYLCASSLVRTGGTEAFFGQGTRLTVV.

V is TRBV19 and J is TRBJ1-1, with unresolved D. V was clipped by 0 bases and J by 5 bases, with 13 bases between them. The CDR3 runs 15 residues. The germline gives CDR1 LNHDA, CDR2 SQIVND (reference sequence). The CDR3 coding sequence is TGTGCCAGTAGTATAGAGTACAGTCGAGGGACTGAAGCTTTCTTT. Residues: CASSIEYSRGTEAFF.

The chain uses TRBV4-2 and TRBJ1-4, with D perhaps TRBD1 (5 bases). V lost 0 bases, J lost 4 bases, and 9 bases lay in between. The CDR3 sequence is 15 residues long. Germline CDR1 and CDR2: LGHNA and YNFKEQ. This CDR3 is CASSQDGGGNEKLFF. The DNA for the CDR3 is TGTGCCAGCAGCCAAGATGGGGGGGGTAATGAAAAACTGTTTTTT.

In this sample, this clone turned up once. The rearrangement joins TRBV6-5 to TRBJ2-1; 12 positions match TRBD2. Trimming took 5 bases from V and 7 from J; bases not matched to a gene: 6. The CDR3 sequence is 15 residues long. Per the germline V gene, CDR1 is MNHEY and CDR2 is SVGAGI. The CDR3 DNA follows: TGTGCCAGCAGTCATAGGACTAGCGGGATAAATGAGCAGTTCTTC. Its translation is CASSHRTSGINEQFF.

This clone was detected once. The chain joins TRBV28 to TRBJ2-3, with a possible D match to TRBD2 (6 bases). V was clipped by 4 bases and J by 2 bases, with 13 bases between them. CDR1 MDHEN and CDR2 SYDVKM come from the germline V gene. The CDR3 has 15 residues. CDR3 sequence: CASSSPGTSTDTQYF. CDR3 coding DNA: TGTGCCAGCAGTTCCCCCGGGACTTCCACAGATACGCAGTATTTT.

The chain joins TRBV28 to TRBJ1-5; 8 nucleotides match TRBD1. Germline V CDR1 and CDR2: MDHEN, SYDVKM. The CDR3 has 15 amino acids. Trimming cost V 6 bases and J 4 bases; bases outside gene matches: 8. The CDR3: CASRPRQGTNQPQHF. In DNA, the CDR3 is TGTGCCAGCAGGCCGCGACAGGGGACTAATCAGCCCCAGCATTTT.